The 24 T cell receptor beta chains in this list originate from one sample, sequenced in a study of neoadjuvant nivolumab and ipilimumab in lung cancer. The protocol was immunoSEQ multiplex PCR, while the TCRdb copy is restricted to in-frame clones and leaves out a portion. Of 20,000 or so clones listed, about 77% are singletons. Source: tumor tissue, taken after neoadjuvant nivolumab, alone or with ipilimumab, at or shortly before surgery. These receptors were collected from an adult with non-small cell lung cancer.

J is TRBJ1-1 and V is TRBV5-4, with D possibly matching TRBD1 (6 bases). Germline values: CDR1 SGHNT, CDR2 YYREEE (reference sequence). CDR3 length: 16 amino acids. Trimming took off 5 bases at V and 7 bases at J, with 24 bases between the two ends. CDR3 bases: TGTGCCAGCAGACGAAGTGGGGGCAGGGGTTACGGTGAAGCTTTCTTT. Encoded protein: CASRRSGGRGYGEAFF.

This CDR3 reads CASSERETDTQYF. CDR3 nucleotide sequence: TGTGCCAGCAGTGAGCGGGAGACAGATACGCAGTATTTT. This chain links TRBV25-1 with TRBJ2-3; 7 positions agree with TRBD2. Germline CDR1 is MGHDK and CDR2 is SYGVNS. Losses at the gene ends were 3 bases for V and 3 bases for J; bases not matched to a gene: 0. This CDR3 has 13 amino acids.

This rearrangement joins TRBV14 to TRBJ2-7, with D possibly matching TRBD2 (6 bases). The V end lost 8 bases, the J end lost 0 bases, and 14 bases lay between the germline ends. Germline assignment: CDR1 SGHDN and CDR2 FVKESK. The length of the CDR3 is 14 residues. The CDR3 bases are TGTGCCAGCGGCTTCGGAGGGTCCTCCTACGAGCAGTACTTC. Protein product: CASGFGGSSYEQYF.

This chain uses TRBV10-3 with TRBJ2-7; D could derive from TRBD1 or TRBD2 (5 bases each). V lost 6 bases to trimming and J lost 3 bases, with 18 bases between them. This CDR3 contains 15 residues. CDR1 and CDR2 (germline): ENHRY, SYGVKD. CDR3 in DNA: TGTGCCATCAGAGACCCCGGGACGGGCGGCTACGAGCAGTACTTC. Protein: CAIRDPGTGGYEQYF.

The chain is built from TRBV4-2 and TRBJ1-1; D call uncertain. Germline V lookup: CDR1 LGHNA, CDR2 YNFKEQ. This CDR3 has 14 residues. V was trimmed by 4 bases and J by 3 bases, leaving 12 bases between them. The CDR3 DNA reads TGTGCCAGCAGCCTGCGAATGGGAGACACTGAAGCTTTCTTT. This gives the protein CASSLRMGDTEAFF.

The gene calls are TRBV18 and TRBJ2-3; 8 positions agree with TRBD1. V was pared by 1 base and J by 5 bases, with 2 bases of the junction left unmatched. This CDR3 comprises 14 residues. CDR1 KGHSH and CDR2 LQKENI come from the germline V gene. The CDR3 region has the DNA TGTGCCAGCTCACCACGGACAGGGAGAGATACGCAGTATTTT. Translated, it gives CASSPRTGRDTQYF. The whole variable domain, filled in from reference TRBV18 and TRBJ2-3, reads NAGVMQNPRHLVRRRGQEARLRCSPMKGHSHVYWYRQLPEEGLKFMVYLQKENIIDESGMPKERFSAEFPKEGPSILRIQQVVRGDSAAYFCASSPRTGRDTQYFGPGTRLTVL.

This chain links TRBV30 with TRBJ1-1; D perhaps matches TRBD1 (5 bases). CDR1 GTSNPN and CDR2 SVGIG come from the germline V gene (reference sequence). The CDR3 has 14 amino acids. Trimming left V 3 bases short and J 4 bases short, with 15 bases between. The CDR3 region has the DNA TGTGCCTGGAGAAAATTCTCAGGGACCACTGAAGCTTTCTTT. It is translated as CAWRKFSGTTEAFF. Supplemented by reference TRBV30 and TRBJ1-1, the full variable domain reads SQTIHQWPATLVQPVGSPLSLECTVEGTSNPNLYWYRQAAGRGLQLLFYSVGIGQISSEVPQNLSASRPQDRQFILSSKKLLLSDSGFYLCAWRKFSGTTEAFFGQGTRLTVV.

DNA of the CDR3: TGTGCCAGCGAACAGGGGTTCGTCTATGGCTACACCTTC. This sequence encodes CASEQGFVYGYTF. V usage is TRBV2 and J usage is TRBJ1-2; 7 bases align to TRBD1. CDR1 is SNHLY and CDR2 is FYNNEI in the germline V gene. The CDR3 has 13 amino acids. V dropped 8 bases and J dropped 4; count of bases not matched to a gene: 7.

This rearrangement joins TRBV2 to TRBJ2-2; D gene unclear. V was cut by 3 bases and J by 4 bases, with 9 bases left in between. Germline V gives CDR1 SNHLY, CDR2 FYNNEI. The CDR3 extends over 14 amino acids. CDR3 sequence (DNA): TGTGCCAGCAGTGACGTCGGTACCACCGGGGAGCTGTTTTTT. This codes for CASSDVGTTGELFF.

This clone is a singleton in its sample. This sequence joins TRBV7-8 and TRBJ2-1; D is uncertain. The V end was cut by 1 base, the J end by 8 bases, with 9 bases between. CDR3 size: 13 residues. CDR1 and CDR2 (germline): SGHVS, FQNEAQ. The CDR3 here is CASSLDLTHEQFF. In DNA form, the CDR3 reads TGTGCCAGCAGCTTAGATCTAACCCATGAGCAGTTCTTC.

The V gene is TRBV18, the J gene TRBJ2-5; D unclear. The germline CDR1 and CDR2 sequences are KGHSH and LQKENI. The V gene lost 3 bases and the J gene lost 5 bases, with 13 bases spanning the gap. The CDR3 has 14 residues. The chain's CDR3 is CASSPVNLGETQYF. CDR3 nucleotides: TGTGCCAGCTCACCTGTCAACCTGGGGGAGACCCAGTACTTC.

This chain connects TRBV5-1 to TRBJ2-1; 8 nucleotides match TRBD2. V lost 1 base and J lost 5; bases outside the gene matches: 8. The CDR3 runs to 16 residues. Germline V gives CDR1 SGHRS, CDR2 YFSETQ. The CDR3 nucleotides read TGCGCCAGCAGCTTGACACAGCGGGGGAGGCACAATGAGCAGTTCTTC. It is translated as CASSLTQRGRHNEQFF.

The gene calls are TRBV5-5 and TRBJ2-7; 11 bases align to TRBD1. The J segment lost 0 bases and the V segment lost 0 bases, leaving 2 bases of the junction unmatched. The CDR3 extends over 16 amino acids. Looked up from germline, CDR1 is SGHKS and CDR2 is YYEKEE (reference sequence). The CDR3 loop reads CASSLAGQGASYEQYF. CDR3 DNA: TGTGCCAGCAGCTTGGCCGGACAGGGGGCCTCCTACGAGCAGTACTTC.

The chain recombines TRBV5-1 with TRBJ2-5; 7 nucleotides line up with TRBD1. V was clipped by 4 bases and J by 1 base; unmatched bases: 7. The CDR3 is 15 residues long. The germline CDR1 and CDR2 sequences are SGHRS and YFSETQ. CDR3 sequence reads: CASSRQGITQETQYF. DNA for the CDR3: TGCGCCAGCAGCCGACAGGGAATAACCCAAGAGACCCAGTACTTC. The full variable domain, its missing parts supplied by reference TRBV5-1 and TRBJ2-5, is KAGVTQTPRYLIKTRGQQVTLSCSPISGHRSVSWYQQTPGQGLQFLFEYFSETQRNKGNFPGRFSGRQFSNSRSEMNVSTLELGDSALYLCASSRQGITQETQYFGPGTRLLVL.

The CDR3, as DNA: TGTGCCAGCAGCTCCTCCGGGACAGTGAACACCGGGGAGCTGTTTTTT. It yields the protein CASSSSGTVNTGELFF. V gene TRBV11-1 combines with J gene TRBJ2-2; 7 bases agree with TRBD1. This CDR3 region has 16 residues. Trimming cost V 4 bases and J 1 base; bases outside gene matches: 6. The germline gives CDR1 SGHAT, CDR2 FQDESV (reference sequence).

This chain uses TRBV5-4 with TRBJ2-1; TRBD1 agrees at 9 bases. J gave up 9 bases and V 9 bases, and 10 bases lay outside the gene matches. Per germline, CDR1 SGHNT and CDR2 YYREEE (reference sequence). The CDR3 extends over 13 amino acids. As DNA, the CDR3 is TGTGCCACTTTCCGGGACAGGGTAAGTGAGCAGTTCTTC. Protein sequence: CATFRDRVSEQFF.

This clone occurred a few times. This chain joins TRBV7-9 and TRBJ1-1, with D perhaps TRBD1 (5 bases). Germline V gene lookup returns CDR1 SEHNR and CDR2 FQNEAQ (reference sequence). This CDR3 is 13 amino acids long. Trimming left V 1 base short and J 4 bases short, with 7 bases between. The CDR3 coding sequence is TGTGCCAGCAGCTTAGAGGGGAGCACTGAAGCTTTCTTT. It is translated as CASSLEGSTEAFF.

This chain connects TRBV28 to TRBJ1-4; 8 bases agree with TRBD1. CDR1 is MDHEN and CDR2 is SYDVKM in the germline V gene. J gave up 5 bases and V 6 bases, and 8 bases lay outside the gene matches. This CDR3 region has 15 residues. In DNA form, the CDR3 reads TGTGCCAGCAGCCTCCAGGGGGCTGGGAATGAAAAACTGTTTTTT. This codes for CASSLQGAGNEKLFF.

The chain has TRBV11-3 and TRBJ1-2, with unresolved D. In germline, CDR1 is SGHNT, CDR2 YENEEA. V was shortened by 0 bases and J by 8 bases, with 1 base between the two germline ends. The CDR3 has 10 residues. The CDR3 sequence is CASSLDGYTF. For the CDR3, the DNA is TGTGCCAGCAGCTTAGACGGCTACACCTTC.

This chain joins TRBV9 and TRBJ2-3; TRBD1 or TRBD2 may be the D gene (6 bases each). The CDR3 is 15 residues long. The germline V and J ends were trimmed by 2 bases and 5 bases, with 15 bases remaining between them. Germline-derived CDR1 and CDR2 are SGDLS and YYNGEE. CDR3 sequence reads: CASSVGGGLGDTQYF. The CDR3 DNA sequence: TGTGCCAGCAGCGTGGGTGGGGGGCTGGGAGATACGCAGTATTTT.

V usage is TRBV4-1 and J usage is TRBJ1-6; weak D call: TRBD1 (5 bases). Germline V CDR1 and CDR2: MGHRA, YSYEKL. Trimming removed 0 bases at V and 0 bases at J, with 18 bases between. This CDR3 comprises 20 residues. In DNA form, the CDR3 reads TGCGCCAGCAGCCAAGAAACGACAGTCAAACTGAGCTCCTATAATTCACCCCTCCACTTT. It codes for CASSQETTVKLSSYNSPLHF.

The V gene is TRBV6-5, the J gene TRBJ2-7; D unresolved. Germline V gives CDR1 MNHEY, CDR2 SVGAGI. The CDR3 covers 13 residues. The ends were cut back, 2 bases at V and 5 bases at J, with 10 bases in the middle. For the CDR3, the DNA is TGTGCCAGCAGTTACCGACACTCGGACGAGCAGTACTTC. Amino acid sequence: CASSYRHSDEQYF.

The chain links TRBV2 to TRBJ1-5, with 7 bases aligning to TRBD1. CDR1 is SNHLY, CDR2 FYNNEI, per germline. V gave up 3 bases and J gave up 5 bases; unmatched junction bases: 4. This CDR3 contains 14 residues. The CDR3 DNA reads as TGTGCCAGCAGTGATTTGACAGGGCATCAGCCCCAGCATTTT. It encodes CASSDLTGHQPQHF.

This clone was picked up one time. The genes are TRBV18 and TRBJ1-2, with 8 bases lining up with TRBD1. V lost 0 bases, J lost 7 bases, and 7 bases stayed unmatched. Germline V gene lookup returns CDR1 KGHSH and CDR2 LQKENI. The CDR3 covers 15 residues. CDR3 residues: CASSPPQGAMSGYTF. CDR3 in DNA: TGTGCCAGCTCACCACCCCAGGGGGCTATGAGTGGCTACACCTTC.